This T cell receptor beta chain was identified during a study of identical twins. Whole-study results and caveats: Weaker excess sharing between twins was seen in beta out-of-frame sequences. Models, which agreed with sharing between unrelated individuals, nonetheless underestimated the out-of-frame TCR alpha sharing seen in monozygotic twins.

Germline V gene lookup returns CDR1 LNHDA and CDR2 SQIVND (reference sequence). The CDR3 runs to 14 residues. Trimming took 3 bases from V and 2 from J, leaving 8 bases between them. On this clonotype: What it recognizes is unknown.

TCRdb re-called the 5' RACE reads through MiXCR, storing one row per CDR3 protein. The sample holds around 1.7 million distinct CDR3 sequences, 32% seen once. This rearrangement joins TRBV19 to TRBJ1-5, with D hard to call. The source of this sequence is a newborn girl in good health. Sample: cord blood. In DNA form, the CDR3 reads TGTGCCAGTAGTATTTCGGAGGGCAATCAGCCCCAGCATTTT. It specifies CASSISEGNQPQHF.